These T cell receptor beta chains were read from a single sample in a study of CD8 T cells in Susac syndrome. TCRdb called the immunoSEQ multiplex PCR reads again in MiXCR, with one record for every CDR3 protein. The sample has more than 150,000 distinct CDR3 sequences; approximately 96% are singletons. Sequences were obtained from CD4+ T cells from PBMCs. These receptors were collected from a human donor with Susac syndrome. The CDR3 runs from the conserved cysteine through the conserved F or W. The order of the fields is D gene, V gene, clone size, J gene, CDR3 DNA, CDR3 protein. The D gene is left open where the match is weak. Only some rows state a clone size, as once, few, many or a class for expanded clones.

>TRBD1|TRBV6-5|NA|TRBJ2-2
TGTGCCACCGAACAGGGGCCCGGGGAGCTGTTTTTT
CATEQGPGELFF
>NA|TRBV20-1|NA|TRBJ1-1
TGCAGTGCTAGAGTTCCCGGGACCCCTTATGAAGCTTTCTTT
CSARVPGTPYEAFF
>NA|TRBV12-3/TRBV12-4|NA|TRBJ2-2
TGTGCCAGCTGGAACGGGGTCTCAGGGACCGGGGAGCTGTTTTTT
CASWNGVSGTGELFF
>TRBD1|TRBV20-1|NA|TRBJ1-2
TGCAGTGCTAGTTTGGCCAGGGGGGCCTATGGCTACACCTTC
CSASLARGAYGYTF
>TRBD1|TRBV15|once|TRBJ1-1
TGTGCCACCAGCATCGTGACAGGGCTGAACACTGAAGCTTTCTTT
CATSIVTGLNTEAFF
>NA|TRBV27|NA|TRBJ2-7
TGTGCCAGCAGTCCGAATCGACAGGCCTCCTACGAGCAGTACTTC
CASSPNRQASYEQYF
>NA|TRBV27|NA|TRBJ1-5
TGTGCCAGCAGGGGGCCGGGGGTCAATCAGCCCCAGCATTTT
CASRGPGVNQPQHF
>TRBD2|TRBV20-1|NA|TRBJ2-2
TGCAGTGCTATCAGCGGGGGGGCCACCGGGGAGCTGTTTTTT
CSAISGGATGELFF
>NA|TRBV3-1|once|TRBJ2-7
TGTGCCAGCAGCCAGCCCGACGGCTACGAGCAGTACTTC
CASSQPDGYEQYF
>TRBD1|TRBV12-3/TRBV12-4|NA|TRBJ2-7
TGTGCCAGGCGTTCCGGGACAGAGGGCCACGAGCAGTACTTC
CARRSGTEGHEQYF
>TRBD1|TRBV20-1|NA|TRBJ2-1
TGCAGTGCTCTCCGGACAGGGAATGAGCAGTTCTTC
CSALRTGNEQFF
>NA|TRBV20-1|NA|TRBJ1-2
TGCAGTGCTAGGGACCCAGGCACCCCCTATGGCTACACCTTC
CSARDPGTPYGYTF
>NA|TRBV20-1|once|TRBJ1-2
TGCAGTGCCCCTGAGGCCGGGACGGGTGGCTACACCTTC
CSAPEAGTGGYTF
>TRBD2|TRBV27|NA|TRBJ2-5
TGTGCCAGCAGCCGGCGGGGGTCGACCCAGTACTTC
CASSRRGSTQYF
>NA|TRBV5-6|NA|TRBJ2-1
TGTGCCAGCAGCTTACAGGCCTCCTACAATGAGCAGTTCTTC
CASSLQASYNEQFF
>NA|TRBV11-2|NA|TRBJ2-7
TGTGCCAGCAGCTTAGCTGGGGTCGACTACGAGCAGTACTTC
CASSLAGVDYEQYF
>NA|TRBV30|NA|TRBJ1-1
TGTGCCTGGAACGATCTGGGCGACACTGAAGCTTTCTTT
CAWNDLGDTEAFF
>TRBD2|TRBV12-3/TRBV12-4|few|TRBJ2-1
TGTGCCAGCAGTCCTAGCGGGGTCTACAATGAGCAGTTCTTC
CASSPSGVYNEQFF
>NA|TRBV7-3|NA|TRBJ2-2
TGTGCCAGCAGCTCAAGGGGGGAGTCCGGGGAGCTGTTTTTT
CASSSRGESGELFF
>NA|TRBV18|NA|TRBJ1-2
TGTGCCAGCTCACCGCTCAACCACAGGGTAGGGACCGGTGGCTACACCTTC
CASSPLNHRVGTGGYTF
>NA|TRBV18|NA|TRBJ2-7
TGTGCCAGCTCACCGGACGCGACCTACGAGCAGTACTTC
CASSPDATYEQYF
>NA|TRBV9|NA|TRBJ2-4
TGTGCCAGCAGCCCGACAGGTGGGAAAAACATTCAGTACTTC
CASSPTGGKNIQYF
>NA|TRBV12-5|NA|TRBJ2-7
TGTGCTAGTGGGGTGATGAGGGCCTACGAGCAGTACTTC
CASGVMRAYEQYF
>TRBD2|TRBV9|NA|TRBJ2-1
TGTGCCAGCAGCGTAGGGCTAGCGGGGGCCTACAATGAGCAGTTCTTC
CASSVGLAGAYNEQFF
>TRBD1|TRBV19|NA|TRBJ1-1
TGTGCCAGTACCTTCATTCCGACAGGGGCGAACACTGAAGCTTTCTTT
CASTFIPTGANTEAFF
>NA|TRBV10-3|NA|TRBJ2-7
TGTGCCATCAGTGAGTCCACCTACGAGCAGTACTTC
CAISESTYEQYF
>TRBD1|TRBV29-1|NA|TRBJ1-1
TGCAGCGTTGGCGGACAGGGGAACACTGAAGCTTTCTTT
CSVGGQGNTEAFF
>NA|TRBV6-5|NA|TRBJ1-1
TGTGCCAGCAGTTGGGCAGAGCCAAACACTGAAGCTTTCTTT
CASSWAEPNTEAFF
>TRBD1|TRBV24-1|NA|TRBJ2-3
TGTGCCACCAGTGGAAGCACAGGGGGCACCGATACGCAGTATTTT
CATSGSTGGTDTQYF
>NA|TRBV30|NA|TRBJ2-1
TGTGCCTGGAGTGTCGAAGACAGGTTCTACAATGAGCAGTTCTTC
CAWSVEDRFYNEQFF
>TRBD2|TRBV20-1|once|TRBJ2-3
TGCAGTGCTAGTCCAGGGTCGACTAGCGGGGGGTCGCAGTATTTT
CSASPGSTSGGSQYF
>TRBD2|TRBV30|NA|TRBJ2-3
TGTGCCTCCCGACAGGTGACTGGACTAGCGTGGGGTACGCAGTATTTT
CASRQVTGLAWGTQYF
>NA|TRBV28|NA|TRBJ2-2
TGTGCCAGTCAGGTGGCGTCCGGGGAGCTGTTTTTT
CASQVASGELFF
>NA|TRBV12-3/TRBV12-4|NA|TRBJ2-2
TGTGCCAGCAGTTCAATACCAGGAAACACCGGGGAGCTGTTTTTT
CASSSIPGNTGELFF
>NA|TRBV3-1|NA|TRBJ2-1
TGTGCCAGCAGCCTGTTGGGGCAGAATGAGCAGTTCTTC
CASSLLGQNEQFF
>NA|TRBV20-1|NA|TRBJ2-3
TGCAGTGCTAGTGTCGGACCAGATACGCAGTATTTT
CSASVGPDTQYF
>NA|TRBV2|NA|TRBJ1-4
TGTGCCAGCAGTGAGGGACATAGACTGTTTTTT
CASSEGHRLFF
>TRBD1|TRBV30|NA|TRBJ1-6
TGTGCCTGGGACAGGGCCGGTTCACCCCTCCACTTT
CAWDRAGSPLHF
>TRBD2|TRBV6-1|NA|TRBJ2-2
TGTGCCAGCAGCCGATCGAGGACTAGCGGAGTTGTCGGGGAGCTGTTTTTT
CASSRSRTSGVVGELFF
>TRBD1|TRBV9|NA|TRBJ2-1
TGTGCCAGCAGCGTAGACGCAGGGGGCTTGGACAATGAGCAGTTCTTC
CASSVDAGGLDNEQFF
>NA|TRBV6-5|NA|TRBJ1-1
TGTGCCAGCAGTAAGCTTTGGAACACTGAAGCTTTCTTT
CASSKLWNTEAFF
>NA|TRBV3-1|NA|TRBJ1-6
TGTGCCAGCAGCTTCCGGGACACCTATAATTCACCCCTCCACTTT
CASSFRDTYNSPLHF
>TRBD1|TRBV12-3/TRBV12-4|NA|TRBJ1-1
TGTGCCAGCAGCAGGGACAGGGCTTATGCTGAAGCTTTCTTT
CASSRDRAYAEAFF
>NA|TRBV5-1|once|TRBJ2-3
TGCGCCAGCAGCATGGTGAATCCAGATACGCAGTATTTT
CASSMVNPDTQYF
>NA|TRBV20-1|NA|TRBJ2-2
TGCAGTGCTAGGACGGTTCACGGGCCCGGGGAGCTGTTTTTT
CSARTVHGPGELFF
>TRBD1|TRBV4-2|NA|TRBJ2-6
TGTGCCAGCAGCCGTCTCCCGGGACAGGGGAACTCTGGGGCCAACGTCCTGACTTTC
CASSRLPGQGNSGANVLTF
>TRBD1|TRBV7-2|NA|TRBJ1-6
TGTGCCAGCAGGCGCCGGGACAGCTCACCCCTCCACTTT
CASRRRDSSPLHF
>TRBD1|TRBV7-8|NA|TRBJ1-5
TGTGCCAGCAGCTTAGGGGTTTGGGGACAGGGGGAATATAGCAATCAGCCCCAGCATTTT
CASSLGVWGQGEYSNQPQHF
>TRBD2|TRBV30|NA|TRBJ2-2
TGTGCCTGGAGTGTAGGACTAGCGGCCGGGGAGCTGTTTTTT
CAWSVGLAAGELFF
>TRBD2|TRBV5-1|NA|TRBJ2-1
TGCGCCAGCAGCTTGGTTCTAGCGGGTAACAATGAGCAGTTCTTC
CASSLVLAGNNEQFF
>NA|TRBV6-5|NA|TRBJ1-2
TGTGCCAGCAGTTACCTGGCGGGCTATGGCTACACCTTC
CASSYLAGYGYTF
>TRBD1|TRBV3-1|NA|TRBJ2-5
TGTGCCAGCAGCCATACGCGGACAGGGGAAGAGACCCAGTACTTC
CASSHTRTGEETQYF
>NA|TRBV29-1|NA|TRBJ1-2
TGCAGTTTTGGGGTGGCAGGCTATGGCTACACCTTC
CSFGVAGYGYTF
>NA|TRBV12-3/TRBV12-4|NA|TRBJ2-1
TGTGCCAGCAGACCATCTAACAGGGATGAGCAGTTCTTC
CASRPSNRDEQFF
>NA|TRBV9|NA|TRBJ1-2
TGTGCCAGCGAGCGGGGACTCCCCGGGTATGGCTACACCTTC
CASERGLPGYGYTF